Below, one TCR beta chain is given with its context. CDR1 and CDR2 from the germline V gene are LNHNV and YYDKDF (reference sequence). Trimming at V came to 4 bases and at J to 2 bases, leaving 1 base not matched to a gene. The CDR3 is 13 residues long. The data derive from a study of human thymus T cells. All available leukocytes, rather than a set cell count, yielded the blood DNA. Here immunoSEQ multiplex PCR was the method, and the copy in TCRdb shows in-frame clones only, minus some. The sample consists of 40,000 to 45,000 clones, 94% of them appearing once. The specimen was blood. The TCR comes from a boy under two years old with a congenital heart defect but otherwise immunologically healthy. The genes are TRBV15 and TRBJ2-5; TRBD1 matches 7 bases. In DNA, the CDR3 is TGTGCCACCAGCAAGGGACAGCAAGAGACCCAGTACTTC. Translation: CATSKGQQETQYF.